This entry concerns a single T cell receptor (beta chain). This record belongs to a study of pediatric ulcerative colitis. TCRdb's table, derived via immunoSEQ multiplex PCR, lists solely in-frame clones and lacks some. This table holds over 35,000 clones, around four fifths found once. The receptor was isolated from a girl aged 10-17 years with moderate ulcerative colitis. The material sequenced was blood.

CDR3 protein: CASSMSEGRAQPQHF. The CDR3 DNA follows: TGTGCCAGTAGTATGAGTGAAGGTCGGGCTCAGCCCCAGCATTTT. The J gene is TRBJ1-5, the V gene TRBV19; D is unresolved. The CDR3 consists of 15 residues. Between the trimmed V and J ends, which lost 3 bases and 6 bases, there was a span of 15 bases. Germline-derived CDR1 and CDR2 are LNHDA and SQIVND (reference sequence).